These 25 T cell receptor beta chains originate from one sample sequenced in a study of PD-L1 blockade in urothelial cancer. Time point meaning: pretreatment peripheral blood. Assay: immunoSEQ multiplex PCR; the TCRdb copy retains only in-frame clones and omits some. This table has about 130,000 clones, about four fifths appearing once. Sequencing used PBMCs, obtained around atezolizumab (anti-PD-L1) treatment. These receptors were collected from a man in his forties or fifties with urothelial cancer.

The J gene is TRBJ1-4, the V gene TRBV7-9, with 7 nucleotides matching TRBD1. Germline V CDR1 and CDR2: SEHNR, FQNEAQ (reference sequence). This CDR3 is built from 15 residues. V gave up 5 bases and J gave up 7 bases; unmatched junction bases: 10. In DNA form, the CDR3 reads TGTGCCAGCAGCGAAATACAGGGGTTAGGTGAAAAACTGTTTTTT. Translating it yields CASSEIQGLGEKLFF. The whole variable domain, remainder taken from reference TRBV7-9 and TRBJ1-4, is DTGVSQNPRHKITKRGQNVTFRCDPISEHNRLYWYRQTLGQGPEFLTYFQNEAQLEKSRLLSDRFSAERPKGSFSTLEIQRTEQGDSAMYLCASSEIQGLGEKLFFGSGTQLSVL.

The chain joins TRBV27 to TRBJ2-7; the D gene is possibly TRBD1 (6 bases). This CDR3 has 14 amino acids. The V gene's germline CDR1 is MNHEY and CDR2 SMNVEV (reference sequence). Between the trimmed V and J ends, which lost 3 bases and 6 bases, there was a span of 15 bases. CDR3 bases: TGTGCCAGCAGTTTGCAGGGGTACATCGGCGAGCAGTACTTC. This sequence encodes CASSLQGYIGEQYF.

This clone has more than one count but fewer than ten. The genes are TRBV7-6 and TRBJ2-5; D remains ambiguous. The CDR3 extends over 13 amino acids. V lost 3 bases to trimming and J lost 6 bases, with 11 bases between them. The germline V gene encodes CDR1 SGHVS and CDR2 FNYEAQ. The CDR3: CASSFNSLKTQYF. The CDR3 region has the DNA TGTGCCAGCAGCTTTAATTCCTTAAAGACCCAGTACTTC.

The V call is TRBV28, the J call TRBJ1-5, with D uncertain. The CDR3 has 12 amino acids. Trimming cost V 4 bases and J 11 bases, with 12 bases left between them. The germline V gene encodes CDR1 MDHEN and CDR2 SYDVKM. CDR3: CASSWELRSQHF. CDR3 DNA: TGTGCCAGCAGTTGGGAGCTGAGGTCCCAGCATTTT.

The chain uses TRBV9 and TRBJ1-4, with 7 bases aligning to TRBD1. Germline CDR1 reads SGDLS; CDR2 reads YYNGEE. This CDR3 has 18 amino acids. The ends lost 3 bases at V and 3 bases at J; junction bases unmatched: 14. CDR3 nucleotide sequence: TGTGCCAGCAGCGCACGACAGGGTGGGTCCTGGGCTAATGAAAAACTGTTTTTT. It translates to CASSARQGGSWANEKLFF.

The rearrangement uses TRBV21-1 and TRBJ1-2; TRBD1, the D gene given by the table, was not confirmed from the DNA. TRBV21-1 is noted as a pseudogene. There are 15 residues in the CDR3. The CDR3 here is CASSKGAEPHYGYTF. The DNA for the CDR3 is TGTGCCAGCAGCAAGGGGGCGGAACCCCACTATGGCTACACCTTC.

This clone has only one observation. The V gene is TRBV7-9, the J gene TRBJ2-6, with D possibly matching TRBD2 (6 bases). The CDR3 runs 18 residues. Trimming pared 3 bases from V and 4 bases from J, leaving 19 bases between. Germline values: CDR1 SEHNR, CDR2 FQNEAQ (reference sequence). The CDR3 DNA is TGTGCCAGCAGCTTCAACGGCGGGACCGTCTCGGGGGCCAACGTCCTGACTTTC. Translation: CASSFNGGTVSGANVLTF. The full variable domain, rest sourced from reference TRBV7-9 and TRBJ2-6, is DTGVSQNPRHKITKRGQNVTFRCDPISEHNRLYWYRQTLGQGPEFLTYFQNEAQLEKSRLLSDRFSAERPKGSFSTLEIQRTEQGDSAMYLCASSFNGGTVSGANVLTFGAGSRLTVL.

The chain links TRBV18 to TRBJ2-1; the match to TRBD2 covers 10 bases. The CDR3 totals 15 residues. The germline V gene has CDR1 KGHSH and CDR2 LQKENI. Trimming cost V 5 bases and J 7 bases; bases outside gene matches: 8. The CDR3 reads CASSKREGRPNEQFF. The DNA of the CDR3 is TGTGCCAGCTCAAAGCGGGAGGGCCGTCCAAATGAGCAGTTCTTC.

This clone was seen only once. The chain links TRBV25-1 to TRBJ2-5; 10 nucleotides line up with TRBD1. The junction had 12 bases not matched to a gene; V was cut back by 3 bases and J by 5 bases. CDR1 is MGHDK, CDR2 SYGVNS, per germline. The CDR3 totals 17 residues. The DNA of the CDR3 is TGTGCCAGCAGTGAGTCTCCGGGACAGGGGAAATCGGAGACCCAGTACTTC. This translates into CASSESPGQGKSETQYF.

The J gene is TRBJ2-7, the V gene TRBV5-6, with TRBD1 matching 7 bases. J lost 7 bases, V lost 2 bases, and 9 bases had no gene match. This CDR3 contains 14 residues. In germline, CDR1 is SGHDT, CDR2 YYEEEE. CDR3 in DNA: TGTGCCAGCAGCTTCGGACAGGAACGGGGAGAGCAGTACTTC. Translating it yields CASSFGQERGEQYF.

This sequence joins TRBV5-1 and TRBJ1-1; the D gene is possibly TRBD1 (5 bases). Trimming took 5 bases from V and 0 from J, leaving 20 bases between them. The germline CDR1 and CDR2 sequences are SGHRS and YFSETQ. The CDR3 is 17 residues long. This CDR3 reads CASSSGLYGNMNTEAFF. CDR3 DNA: TGCGCCAGCAGTTCGGGACTTTATGGAAACATGAACACTGAAGCTTTCTTT.

The chain carries TRBV28 and TRBJ1-1, with a weak D call TRBD1 (6 bases). CDR1 and CDR2 (germline): MDHEN, SYDVKM. There are 14 residues in the CDR3. V dropped 7 bases and J dropped 1 base, with 13 bases sitting between them. The CDR3 region is CASIPQTGNTEAFF. The CDR3, as DNA: TGTGCCAGCATCCCCCAGACAGGGAACACTGAAGCTTTCTTT.

This rearrangement joins TRBV4-2 to TRBJ2-3, with 9 positions matching TRBD2. The CDR3 covers 16 residues. J was trimmed by 6 bases and V by 4 bases; bases with no gene match: 11. Germline V gene sequence: CDR1 LGHNA, CDR2 YNFKEQ. DNA of the CDR3: TGTGCCAGCAGCCCCCTCAGTGTTAGCGGGAGTGATACGCAGTATTTT. This sequence encodes CASSPLSVSGSDTQYF.

The chain combines TRBV5-1 with TRBJ2-1; 10 nucleotides match TRBD2. J lost 0 bases, V lost 3 bases, and 9 bases had no gene match. This CDR3 contains 18 residues. The germline V gene has CDR1 SGHRS and CDR2 YFSETQ. DNA of the CDR3: TGCGCCAGCAGCTCCCTCGGACTAGCGGTAAGCTCCTACAATGAGCAGTTCTTC. It is translated as CASSSLGLAVSSYNEQFF.

Comment on this clone: The sample carries other DNA sequences with the same CDR3. The chain has TRBV28 and TRBJ1-1, with 9 bases identical to TRBD1. The V gene's germline CDR1 is MDHEN and CDR2 SYDVKM. The CDR3 is 13 residues long. V lost 5 bases and J lost 5; bases outside the gene matches: 3. CDR3 nucleotide sequence: TGTGCCAGCAGTCGGGACAGGGTTACTGAAGCTTTCTTT. This sequence encodes CASSRDRVTEAFF.

The chain carries TRBV7-9 and TRBJ2-7; 8 bases are shared with TRBD1. The trim removed 0 bases at V and 6 bases at J, leaving 4 bases unmatched. Germline loops: CDR1 SEHNR, CDR2 FQNEAQ (reference sequence). CDR3 length: 14 amino acids. CDR3 residues: CASSLANRGSEQYF. The CDR3 DNA is TGTGCCAGCAGCTTAGCGAACAGGGGGTCCGAGCAGTACTTC. The whole variable domain, remainder taken from reference TRBV7-9 and TRBJ2-7, is DTGVSQNPRHKITKRGQNVTFRCDPISEHNRLYWYRQTLGQGPEFLTYFQNEAQLEKSRLLSDRFSAERPKGSFSTLEIQRTEQGDSAMYLCASSLANRGSEQYFGPGTRLTVT.

This clone has just a few counts. This chain connects TRBV9 to TRBJ2-1, with D possibly being TRBD2 (6 bases). Germline CDR1 is SGDLS and CDR2 is YYNGEE. The CDR3 runs to 15 residues. The V and J ends lost 3 bases and 0 bases respectively, with 10 bases between them. The CDR3 spells CASSEGGNSYNEQFF. CDR3 in DNA: TGTGCCAGCAGCGAGGGAGGCAACTCCTACAATGAGCAGTTCTTC.

This clone was recorded only once. This sequence joins TRBV7-2 and TRBJ2-3, with 12 bases fitting TRBD2. This CDR3 contains 17 residues. V dropped 5 bases and J dropped 5; count of bases not matched to a gene: 11. Germline assignment: CDR1 SGHTA and CDR2 FQGNSA. In nucleotides, the CDR3 is TGTGCCAGCAGCAGGCTAGCGGGAGGGCAGTTGGTAGATACGCAGTATTTT. The encoded protein is CASSRLAGGQLVDTQYF.

This clone was counted only a few times. The rearrangement uses TRBV30 and TRBJ1-1, with D possibly TRBD1 on 6 matching bases. The CDR3 is made up of 15 amino acids. Germline CDR1 and CDR2: GTSNPN and SVGIG (reference sequence). V lost 4 bases, J lost 1 base, and 16 bases lay in between. CDR3 DNA: TGTGCCTGGACCGTACGTAGGGGGAAGAACACTGAAGCTTTCTTT. Protein sequence: CAWTVRRGKNTEAFF. Full variable domain (outside the CDR3, taken from reference TRBV30 and TRBJ1-1): SQTIHQWPATLVQPVGSPLSLECTVEGTSNPNLYWYRQAAGRGLQLLFYSVGIGQISSEVPQNLSASRPQDRQFILSSKKLLLSDSGFYLCAWTVRRGKNTEAFFGQGTRLTVV.

The rearrangement uses TRBV5-4 and TRBJ2-7, with no clear D. The V gene lost 4 bases and the J gene lost 0 bases, with 11 bases spanning the gap. The CDR3 consists of 14 residues. Germline V gene data show CDR1 as SGHNT and CDR2 as YYREEE (reference sequence). CDR3 sequence (DNA): TGTGCCAGCAGCGCGAAAACAGCCTCCTACGAGCAGTACTTC. Amino acid sequence: CASSAKTASYEQYF.

The chain carries TRBV7-9 and TRBJ2-1, with 8 bases that match TRBD2. The CDR3 sequence is 14 residues long. CDR1 and CDR2 (germline): SEHNR, FQNEAQ (reference sequence). Unmatched junction bases numbered 10, after V lost 7 bases and J lost 8 bases. The CDR3 protein is CASTPGGDLDEQFF. CDR3 sequence (DNA): TGTGCCAGCACCCCGGGGGGGGACTTGGATGAGCAGTTCTTC.

This clone came up once. CDR3 DNA sequence: TGTGCCAGCAGCTTAGGGCCGGCGGTAGCGGGAGCCCATGAGCAGTTCTTC. Its translation: CASSLGPAVAGAHEQFF. The J gene is TRBJ2-1, the V gene TRBV7-8; 9 nucleotides match TRBD2. Germline CDR1 SGHVS, CDR2 FQNEAQ. The J segment lost 8 bases and the V segment lost 1 base, leaving 12 bases of the junction unmatched. This CDR3 has 17 residues.

The chain recombines TRBV6-1 with TRBJ2-1; TRBD1 matches at 8 bases. Looked up from germline, CDR1 is MNHNS and CDR2 is SASEGT. V shed 2 bases and J 9 bases; nucleotides not matched to a gene: 9. The length of the CDR3 is 15 residues. The CDR3 DNA sequence: TGTGCCAGCAGTGAACACGGACAGGGCAATTCTGAGCAGTTCTTC. This translates into CASSEHGQGNSEQFF.

The J gene is TRBJ2-7, the V gene TRBV9, with 9 nucleotides matching TRBD2. Losses at the gene ends were 3 bases for V and 5 bases for J; bases not matched to a gene: 12. Germline CDR1 and CDR2: SGDLS and YYNGEE. This CDR3 is 16 amino acids long. The CDR3 here is CASSALGLASFHEQYF. The CDR3 bases are TGTGCCAGCAGCGCCCTGGGACTAGCTTCTTTCCACGAGCAGTACTTC.

V is TRBV2 and J is TRBJ1-2; no clear D gene. Germline CDR1 SNHLY, CDR2 FYNNEI. The CDR3 covers 13 residues. V lost 6 bases and J 4 bases, leaving 12 bases between the germline ends. The CDR3 region has the DNA TGTGCCAGCAGCGCTAGCGAGGCCTATGGCTACACCTTC. Protein sequence: CASSASEAYGYTF.